This T cell receptor (beta chain) is drawn from a study of cytomegalovirus exposure and HLA in healthy donors. Overall study: An earlier analysis identified 120 million or so unique TCR beta sequences in 170 million or so T cells.

PCR was performed using 60 Vbeta and 13 Jbeta primers. Data came from immunoSEQ multiplex PCR; TCRdb stores just in-frame clones and leaves some out. This table holds approximately 100,000 clones, around 72% found once. This clone is a singleton in its sample. Its antigen is unidentified. The germline V gene encodes CDR1 LGHNA and CDR2 YNFKEQ. The junction had 8 bases not matched to a gene; V was cut back by 1 base and J by 9 bases. The CDR3 totals 15 residues. Study-wide results and limits: In vitro, a few CMV-associated chains proved specific for CMV antigens. The authors later linked a missense DCLRE1C variant to TCR beta V- and J-gene trimming.

This sequence was found in a male donor in good health and CMV-seropositive. This chain links TRBV4-2 with TRBJ2-3; 9 bases align to TRBD2. Sequencing was carried out using PBMCs. CDR3 loop: CASSQAGGGVGTQYF. The DNA of the CDR3 is TGTGCCAGCAGCCAAGCTGGCGGGGGGGTAGGCACGCAGTATTTT.